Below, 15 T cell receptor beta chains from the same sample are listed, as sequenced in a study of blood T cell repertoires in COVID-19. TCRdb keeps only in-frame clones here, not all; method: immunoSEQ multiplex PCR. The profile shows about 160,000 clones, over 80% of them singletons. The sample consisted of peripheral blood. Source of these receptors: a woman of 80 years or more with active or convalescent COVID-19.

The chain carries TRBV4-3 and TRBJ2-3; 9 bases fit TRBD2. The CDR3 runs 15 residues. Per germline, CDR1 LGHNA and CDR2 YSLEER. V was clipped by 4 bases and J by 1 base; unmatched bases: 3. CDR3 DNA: TGCGCCAGCAGCCCCCTAGCGGGGCGCACAGATACGCAGTATTTT. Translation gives CASSPLAGRTDTQYF.

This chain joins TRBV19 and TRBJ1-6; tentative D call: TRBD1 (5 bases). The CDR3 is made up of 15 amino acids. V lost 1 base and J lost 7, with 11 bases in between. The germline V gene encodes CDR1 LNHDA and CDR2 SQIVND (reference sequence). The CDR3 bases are TGTGCCAGTAGTATAGTAAAAGGACAAAATTCACCCCTCCACTTT. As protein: CASSIVKGQNSPLHF.

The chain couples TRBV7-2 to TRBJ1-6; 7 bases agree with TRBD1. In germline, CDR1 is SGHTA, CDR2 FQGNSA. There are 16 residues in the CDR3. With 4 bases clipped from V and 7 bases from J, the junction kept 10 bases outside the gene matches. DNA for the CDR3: TGTGCCAGCAGCTCCCCGGTCCCGGGACAGAATTCACCCCTCCACTTT. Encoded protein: CASSSPVPGQNSPLHF.

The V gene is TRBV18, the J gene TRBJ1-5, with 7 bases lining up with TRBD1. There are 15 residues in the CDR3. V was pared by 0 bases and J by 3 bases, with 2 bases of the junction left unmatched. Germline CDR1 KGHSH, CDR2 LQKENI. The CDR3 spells CASSPPGTDNQPQHF. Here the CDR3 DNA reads TGTGCCAGCTCACCACCCGGGACAGACAATCAGCCCCAGCATTTT.

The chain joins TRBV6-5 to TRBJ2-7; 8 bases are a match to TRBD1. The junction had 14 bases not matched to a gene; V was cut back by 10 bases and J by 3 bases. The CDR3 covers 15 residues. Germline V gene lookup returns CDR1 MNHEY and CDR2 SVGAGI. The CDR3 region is CATKPRTGSLYEQYF. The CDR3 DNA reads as TGTGCCACGAAACCCAGGACAGGGTCCCTCTACGAGCAGTACTTC.

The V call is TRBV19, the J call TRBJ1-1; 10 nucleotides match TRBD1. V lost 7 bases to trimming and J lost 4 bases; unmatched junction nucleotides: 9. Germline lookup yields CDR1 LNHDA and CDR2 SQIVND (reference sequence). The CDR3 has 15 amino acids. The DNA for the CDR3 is TGTGCCAGTACTGGACGACAGGGGGCCATCACTGAAGCTTTCTTT. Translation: CASTGRQGAITEAFF.

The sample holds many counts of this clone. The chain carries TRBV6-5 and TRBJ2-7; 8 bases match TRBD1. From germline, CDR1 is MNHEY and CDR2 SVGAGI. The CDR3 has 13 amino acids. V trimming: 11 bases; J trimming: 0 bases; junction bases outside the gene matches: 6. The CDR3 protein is CAVRDRSSYEQYF. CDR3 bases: TGTGCCGTCCGGGACAGGAGCTCCTACGAGCAGTACTTC.

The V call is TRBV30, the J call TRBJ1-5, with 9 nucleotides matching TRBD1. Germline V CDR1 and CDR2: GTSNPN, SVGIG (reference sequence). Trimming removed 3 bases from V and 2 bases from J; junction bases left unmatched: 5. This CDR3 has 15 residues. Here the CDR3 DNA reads TGTGCCTGGAGCTGGGGACAGGGCGGCAATCAGCCCCAGCATTTT. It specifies CAWSWGQGGNQPQHF.

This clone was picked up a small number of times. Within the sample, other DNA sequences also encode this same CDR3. The CDR3 spells CASSQDRGNQPQHF. The DNA of the CDR3 is TGTGCCAGCAGCCAAGATCGAGGCAATCAGCCCCAGCATTTT. V usage is TRBV3-1 (or the pseudogene TRBV3-2) and J usage is TRBJ1-5; D gene uncertain. V was trimmed by 0 bases and J by 2 bases, leaving 5 bases between them. CDR3 size: 14 residues. The V gene's germline CDR1 is LGHDT and CDR2 YNNKEL (reference sequence).

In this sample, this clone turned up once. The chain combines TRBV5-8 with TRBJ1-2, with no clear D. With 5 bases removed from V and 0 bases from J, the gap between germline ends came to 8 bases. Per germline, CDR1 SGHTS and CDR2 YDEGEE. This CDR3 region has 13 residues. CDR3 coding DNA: TGTGCCAGCAGTTTCACACCTAACTATGGCTACACCTTC. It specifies CASSFTPNYGYTF.

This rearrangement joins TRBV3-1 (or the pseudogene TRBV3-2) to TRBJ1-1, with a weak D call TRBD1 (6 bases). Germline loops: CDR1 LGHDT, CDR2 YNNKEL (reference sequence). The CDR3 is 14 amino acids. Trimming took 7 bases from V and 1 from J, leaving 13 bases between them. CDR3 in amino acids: CASTPGGGNTEAFF. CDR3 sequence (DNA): TGTGCCAGCACCCCGGGGGGCGGGAACACTGAAGCTTTCTTT.

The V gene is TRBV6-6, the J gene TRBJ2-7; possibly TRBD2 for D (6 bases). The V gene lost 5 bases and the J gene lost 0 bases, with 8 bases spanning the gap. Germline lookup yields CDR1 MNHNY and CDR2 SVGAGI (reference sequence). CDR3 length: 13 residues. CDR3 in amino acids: CASSRESSYEQYF. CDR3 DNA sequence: TGTGCCAGCAGTCGGGAGAGCTCCTACGAGCAGTACTTC.

The CDR3 bases are TGTGCCAGCAGCCCCGGGGTGAACACTGAAGCTTTCTTT. It codes for CASSPGVNTEAFF. This sequence joins TRBV12-3 or TRBV12-4 and TRBJ1-1; D ambiguous. Trimming took off 6 bases at V and 0 bases at J, with 8 bases between the two ends. The CDR3 is 13 amino acids.

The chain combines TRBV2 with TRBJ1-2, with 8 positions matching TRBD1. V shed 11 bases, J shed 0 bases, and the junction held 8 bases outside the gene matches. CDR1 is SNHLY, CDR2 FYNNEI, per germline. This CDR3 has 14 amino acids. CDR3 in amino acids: CAGGGQVANYGYTF. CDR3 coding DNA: TGTGCCGGAGGGGGACAGGTAGCTAACTATGGCTACACCTTC.

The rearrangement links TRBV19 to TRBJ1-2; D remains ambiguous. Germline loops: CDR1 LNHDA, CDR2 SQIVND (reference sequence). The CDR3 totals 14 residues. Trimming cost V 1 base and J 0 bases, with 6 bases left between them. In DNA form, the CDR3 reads TGTGCCAGTAGTATAGGCAGTTCTAACTATGGCTACACCTTC. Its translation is CASSIGSSNYGYTF.